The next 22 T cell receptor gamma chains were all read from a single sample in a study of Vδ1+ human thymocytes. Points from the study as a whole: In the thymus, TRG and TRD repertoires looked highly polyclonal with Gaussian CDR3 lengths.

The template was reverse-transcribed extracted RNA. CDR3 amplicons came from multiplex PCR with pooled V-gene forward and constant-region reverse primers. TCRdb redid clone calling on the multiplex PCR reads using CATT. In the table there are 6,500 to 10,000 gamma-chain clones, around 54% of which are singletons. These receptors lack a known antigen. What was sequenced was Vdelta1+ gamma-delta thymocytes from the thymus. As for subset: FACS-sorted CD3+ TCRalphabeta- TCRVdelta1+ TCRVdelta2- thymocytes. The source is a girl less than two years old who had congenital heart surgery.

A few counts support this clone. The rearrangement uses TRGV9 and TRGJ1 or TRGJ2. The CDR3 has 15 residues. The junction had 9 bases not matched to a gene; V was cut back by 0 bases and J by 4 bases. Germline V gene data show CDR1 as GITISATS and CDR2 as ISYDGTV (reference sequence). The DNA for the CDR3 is TGTGCCTTGTGGGAGGTGACAGGACGGTATTATAAGAAACTCTTT. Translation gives CALWEVTGRYYKKLF.

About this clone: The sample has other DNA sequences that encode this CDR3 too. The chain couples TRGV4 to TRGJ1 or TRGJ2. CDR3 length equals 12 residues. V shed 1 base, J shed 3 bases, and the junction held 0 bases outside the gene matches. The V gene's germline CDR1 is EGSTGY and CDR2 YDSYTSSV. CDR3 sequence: CATWDGYYKKLF. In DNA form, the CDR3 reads TGTGCCACCTGGGATGGTTATTATAAGAAACTCTTT.

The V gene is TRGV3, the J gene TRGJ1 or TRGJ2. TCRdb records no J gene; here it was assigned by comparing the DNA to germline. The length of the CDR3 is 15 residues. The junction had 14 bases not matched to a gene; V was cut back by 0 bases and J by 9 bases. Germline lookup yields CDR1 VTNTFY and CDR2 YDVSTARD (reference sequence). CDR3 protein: CATWDRPVYPPKKLF. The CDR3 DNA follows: TGTGCCACCTGGGACAGGCCGGTTTATCCCCCTAAGAAACTCTTT.

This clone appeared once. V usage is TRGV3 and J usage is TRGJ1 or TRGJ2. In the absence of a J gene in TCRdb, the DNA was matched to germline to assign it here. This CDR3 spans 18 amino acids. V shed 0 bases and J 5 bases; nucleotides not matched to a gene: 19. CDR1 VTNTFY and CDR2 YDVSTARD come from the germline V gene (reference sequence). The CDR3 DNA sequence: TGTGCCACCTGGGACAGGCAGTGGCAGAAGGGAGAGGATTATAAGAAACTCTTT. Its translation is CATWDRQWQKGEDYKKLF.

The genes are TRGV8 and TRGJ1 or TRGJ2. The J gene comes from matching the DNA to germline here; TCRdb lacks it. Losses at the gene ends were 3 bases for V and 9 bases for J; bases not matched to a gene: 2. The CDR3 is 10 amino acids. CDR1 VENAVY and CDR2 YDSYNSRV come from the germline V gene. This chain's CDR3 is CATWDVKKLF. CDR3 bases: TGTGCCACCTGGGATGTTAAGAAACTCTTT.

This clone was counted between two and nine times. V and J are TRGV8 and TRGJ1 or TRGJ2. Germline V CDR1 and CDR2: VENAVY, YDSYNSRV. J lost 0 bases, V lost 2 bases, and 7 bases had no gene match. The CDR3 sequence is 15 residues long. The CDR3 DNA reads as TGTGCCACCTGGGATAAAGGGGTGAATTATTATAAGAAACTCTTT. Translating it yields CATWDKGVNYYKKLF.

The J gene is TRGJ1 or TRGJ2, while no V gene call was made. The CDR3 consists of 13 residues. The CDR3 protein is CALWDPPYYKELF. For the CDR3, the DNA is TGTGCCTTGTGGGACCCGCCTTATTATAAGGAACTCTTT.

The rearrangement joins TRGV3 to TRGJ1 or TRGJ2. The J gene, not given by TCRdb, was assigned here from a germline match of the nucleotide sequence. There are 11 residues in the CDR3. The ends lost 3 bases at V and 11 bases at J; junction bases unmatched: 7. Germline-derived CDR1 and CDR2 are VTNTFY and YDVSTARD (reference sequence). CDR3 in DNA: TGTGCCACCTGGGACTATACTCAGAAACTCTTT. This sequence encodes CATWDYTQKLF.

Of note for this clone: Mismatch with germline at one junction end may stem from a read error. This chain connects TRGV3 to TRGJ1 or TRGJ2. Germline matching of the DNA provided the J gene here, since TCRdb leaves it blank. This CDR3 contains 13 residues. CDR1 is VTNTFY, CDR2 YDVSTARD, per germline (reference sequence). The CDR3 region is CAAWDDFYYKKLF. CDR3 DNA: TGTGCCGCCTGGGACGACTTTTATTATAAGAAACTCTTT.

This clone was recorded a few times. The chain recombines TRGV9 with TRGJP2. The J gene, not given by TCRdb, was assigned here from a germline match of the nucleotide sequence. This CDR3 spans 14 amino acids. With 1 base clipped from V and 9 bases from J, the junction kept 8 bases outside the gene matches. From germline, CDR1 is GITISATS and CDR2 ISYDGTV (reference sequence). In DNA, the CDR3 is TGTGCCTTGTGGGAGGTAAGGGGGTATTGGATCAAGACGTTT. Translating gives CALWEVRGYWIKTF.

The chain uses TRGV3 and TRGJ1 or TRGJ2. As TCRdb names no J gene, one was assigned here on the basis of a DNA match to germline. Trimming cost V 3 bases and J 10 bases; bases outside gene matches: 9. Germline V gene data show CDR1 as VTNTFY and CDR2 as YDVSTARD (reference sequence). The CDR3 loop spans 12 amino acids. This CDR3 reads CATWDGPPKKLF. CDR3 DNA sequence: TGTGCCACCTGGGACGGCCCTCCGAAGAAACTCTTT.

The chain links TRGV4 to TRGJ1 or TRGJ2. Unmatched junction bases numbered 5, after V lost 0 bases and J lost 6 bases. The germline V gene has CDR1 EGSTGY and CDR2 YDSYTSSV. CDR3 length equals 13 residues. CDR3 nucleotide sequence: TGTGCCACCTGGGATGGGCCACGTTATAAGAAACTCTTT. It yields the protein CATWDGPRYKKLF.

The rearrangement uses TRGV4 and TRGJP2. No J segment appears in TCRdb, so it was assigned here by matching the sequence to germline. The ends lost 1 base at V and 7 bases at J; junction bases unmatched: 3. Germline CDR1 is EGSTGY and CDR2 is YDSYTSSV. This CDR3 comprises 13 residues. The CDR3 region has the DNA TGTGCCACCTGGGATGGAGCTGATTGGATCAAGACGTTT. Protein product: CATWDGADWIKTF.

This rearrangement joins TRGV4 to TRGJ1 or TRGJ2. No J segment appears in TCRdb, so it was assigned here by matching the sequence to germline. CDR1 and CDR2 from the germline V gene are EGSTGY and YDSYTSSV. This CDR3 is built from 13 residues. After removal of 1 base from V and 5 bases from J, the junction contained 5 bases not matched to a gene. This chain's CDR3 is CATWDGDHYKKLF. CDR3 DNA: TGTGCCACCTGGGATGGAGATCATTATAAGAAACTCTTT.

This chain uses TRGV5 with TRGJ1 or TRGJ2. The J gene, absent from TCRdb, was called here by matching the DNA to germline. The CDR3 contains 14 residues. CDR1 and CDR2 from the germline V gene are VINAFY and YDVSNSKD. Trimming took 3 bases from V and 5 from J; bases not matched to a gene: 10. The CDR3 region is CATWDENLDYKKLF. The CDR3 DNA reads TGTGCCACCTGGGACGAGAATCTAGATTATAAGAAACTCTTT.

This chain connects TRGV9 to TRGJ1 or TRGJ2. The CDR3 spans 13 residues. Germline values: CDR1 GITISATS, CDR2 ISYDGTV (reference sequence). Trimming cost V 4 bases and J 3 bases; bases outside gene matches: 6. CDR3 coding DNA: TGTGCCTTGTGGGAAACGGGTTATTATAAGAAACTCTTT. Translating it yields CALWETGYYKKLF.

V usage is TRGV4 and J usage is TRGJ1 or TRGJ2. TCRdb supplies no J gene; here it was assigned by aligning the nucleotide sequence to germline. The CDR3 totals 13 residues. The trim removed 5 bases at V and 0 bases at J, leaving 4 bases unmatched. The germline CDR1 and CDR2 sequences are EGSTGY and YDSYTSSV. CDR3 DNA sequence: TGTGCCACCTGGGGGGAGAATTATTATAAGAAACTCTTT. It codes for CATWGENYYKKLF.

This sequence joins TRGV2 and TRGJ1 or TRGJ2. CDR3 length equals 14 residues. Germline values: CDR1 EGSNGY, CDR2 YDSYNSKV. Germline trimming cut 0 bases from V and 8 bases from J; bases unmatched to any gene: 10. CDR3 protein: CATWDGFSGDKKLF. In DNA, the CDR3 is TGTGCCACCTGGGACGGGTTCTCGGGGGATAAGAAACTCTTT.

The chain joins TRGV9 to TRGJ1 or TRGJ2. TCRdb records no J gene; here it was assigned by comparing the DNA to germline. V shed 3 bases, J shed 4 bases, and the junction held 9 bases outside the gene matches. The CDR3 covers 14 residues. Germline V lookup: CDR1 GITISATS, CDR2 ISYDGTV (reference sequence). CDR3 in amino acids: CALWEMSRYYKKLF. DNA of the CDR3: TGTGCCTTGTGGGAGATGTCGAGGTATTATAAGAAACTCTTT.

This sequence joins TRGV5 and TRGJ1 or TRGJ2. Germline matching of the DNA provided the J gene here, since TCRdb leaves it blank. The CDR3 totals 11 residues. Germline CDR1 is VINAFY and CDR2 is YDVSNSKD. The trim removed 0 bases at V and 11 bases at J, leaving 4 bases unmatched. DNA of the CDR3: TGTGCCACCTGGGACAGGGATCAGAAACTCTTT. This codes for CATWDRDQKLF.

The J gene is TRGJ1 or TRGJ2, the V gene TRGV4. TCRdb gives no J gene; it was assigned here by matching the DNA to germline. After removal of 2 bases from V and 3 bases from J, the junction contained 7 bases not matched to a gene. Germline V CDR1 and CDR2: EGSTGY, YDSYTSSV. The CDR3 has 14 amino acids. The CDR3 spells CATWDVPVYYKKLF. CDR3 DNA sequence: TGTGCCACCTGGGATGTTCCCGTTTATTATAAGAAACTCTTT.

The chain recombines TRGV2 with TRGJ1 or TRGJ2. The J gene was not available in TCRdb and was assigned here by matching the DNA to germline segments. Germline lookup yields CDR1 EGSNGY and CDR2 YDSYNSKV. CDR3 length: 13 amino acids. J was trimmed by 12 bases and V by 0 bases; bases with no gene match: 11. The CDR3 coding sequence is TGTGCCACCTGGGACGGGCATAAGGAGGGGAAACTCTTT. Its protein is CATWDGHKEGKLF.